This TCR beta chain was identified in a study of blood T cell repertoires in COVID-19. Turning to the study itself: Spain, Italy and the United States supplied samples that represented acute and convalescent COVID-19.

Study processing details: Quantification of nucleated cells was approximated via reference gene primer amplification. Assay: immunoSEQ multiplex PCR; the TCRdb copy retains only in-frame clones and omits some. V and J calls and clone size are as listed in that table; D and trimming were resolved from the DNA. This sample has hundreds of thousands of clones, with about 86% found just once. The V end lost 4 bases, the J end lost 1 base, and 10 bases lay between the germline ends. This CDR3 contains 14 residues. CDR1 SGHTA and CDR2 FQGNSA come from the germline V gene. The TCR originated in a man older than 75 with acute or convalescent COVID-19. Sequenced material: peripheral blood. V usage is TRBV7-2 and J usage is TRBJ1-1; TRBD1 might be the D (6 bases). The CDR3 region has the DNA TGTGCCAGCAGCTCAGGGGTTGCGAACACTGAAGCTTTCTTT. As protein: CASSSGVANTEAFF.